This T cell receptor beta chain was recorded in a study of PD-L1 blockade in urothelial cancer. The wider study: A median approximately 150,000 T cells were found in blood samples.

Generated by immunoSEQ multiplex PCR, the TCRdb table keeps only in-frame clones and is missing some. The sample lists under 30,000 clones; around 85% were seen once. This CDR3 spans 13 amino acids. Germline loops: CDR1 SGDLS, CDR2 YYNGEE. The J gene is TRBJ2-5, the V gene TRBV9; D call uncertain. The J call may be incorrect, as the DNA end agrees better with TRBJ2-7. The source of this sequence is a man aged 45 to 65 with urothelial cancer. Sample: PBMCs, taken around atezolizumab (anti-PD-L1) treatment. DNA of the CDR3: TGTGCCAGCAGCGTAGAGAACAGCTACGAGCAGTACTTC. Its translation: CASSVENSYEQYF.